The 7 T cell receptor beta chains below come from one sample, sequenced in a study of blood T cells in healthy people across ages. For the second PCR, which ran for about 6 to 11 cycles, a sample-barcoded 5' primer and a J-beta primer mix were used. TCRdb recomputed calls from the 5' RACE reads with MiXCR, one row per CDR3 protein. The data contain 600,000 to 650,000 distinct CDR3 sequences, roughly 53% of them singletons. The specimen was blood. These receptors came from a man aged 55 to 70 in good health.

V gene TRBV20-1 combines with J gene TRBJ2-5, with unresolved D. Between the trimmed V and J ends, which lost 5 bases and 1 base, there was a span of 8 bases. This CDR3 has 12 amino acids. CDR1 is DFQATT, CDR2 SNEGSKA, per germline (reference sequence). CDR3 sequence reads: CSARLVQETQYF. The CDR3 DNA follows: TGCAGTGCTCGGCTGGTCCAAGAGACCCAGTACTTC.

This clonotype was counted between two and nine times. The V call is TRBV29-1, the J call TRBJ1-4; D possibly corresponds to TRBD1 (5 bases). The CDR3 spans 12 residues. Germline CDR1 SQVTM, CDR2 ANQGSEA. V dropped 6 bases and J dropped 6 bases, with 11 bases sitting between them. CDR3 nucleotides: TGCAGCGTGTGGGGGGGAGATGAAAAACTGTTTTTT. This encodes CSVWGGDEKLFF.

The chain combines TRBV20-1 with TRBJ1-1, with 8 bases matching TRBD1. CDR1 and CDR2 from the germline V gene are DFQATT and SNEGSKA (reference sequence). The CDR3 contains 15 residues. V lost 0 bases, J lost 7 bases, and 10 bases stayed unmatched. This CDR3 reads CSARDDGQGRYEAFF. For the CDR3, the DNA is TGCAGTGCTAGAGATGACGGACAGGGTCGTTATGAAGCTTTCTTT.

The V and J genes are TRBV12-3 or TRBV12-4 and TRBJ2-6, with D possibly called TRBD1 or TRBD2 (7 bases each). Trimming took off 5 bases at V and 2 bases at J, with 19 bases between the two ends. This CDR3 has 18 amino acids. The chain's CDR3 is CASSRGDSDHPGANVLTF. The DNA for the CDR3 is TGTGCCAGCAGTCGGGGGGACAGTGATCACCCTGGGGCCAACGTCCTGACTTTC.

This clonotype has a handful of counts. The chain joins TRBV20-1 to TRBJ2-5; D may be TRBD1 (5 bases). Germline values: CDR1 DFQATT, CDR2 SNEGSKA (reference sequence). The CDR3 has 15 residues. The V end lost 0 bases, the J end lost 4 bases, and 15 bases lay between the germline ends. The CDR3 bases are TGCAGTGCTAGAGATGGTGGCAGGGTCGGAGAGACCCAGTACTTC. Translation: CSARDGGRVGETQYF.

V gene TRBV4-1 combines with J gene TRBJ1-2; the match to TRBD1 covers 8 bases. CDR1 and CDR2 (germline): MGHRA, YSYEKL. This CDR3 comprises 14 residues. V lost 0 bases and J lost 6; bases outside the gene matches: 3. Here the CDR3 reads CASSQEDRAHGYTF. In nucleotides, the CDR3 is TGCGCCAGCAGCCAAGAGGACAGGGCACATGGCTACACCTTC.

The CDR3 DNA is TGTGCCAGCATCCCCCCGGGACAGGGGAACGGGGAGCTGTTTTTT. Its protein product is CASIPPGQGNGELFF. The rearrangement uses TRBV3-1 and TRBJ2-2; 10 positions match TRBD1. Per germline, CDR1 LGHDT and CDR2 YNNKEL (reference sequence). The CDR3 loop spans 15 amino acids. V lost 7 bases to trimming and J lost 7 bases; unmatched junction nucleotides: 9.